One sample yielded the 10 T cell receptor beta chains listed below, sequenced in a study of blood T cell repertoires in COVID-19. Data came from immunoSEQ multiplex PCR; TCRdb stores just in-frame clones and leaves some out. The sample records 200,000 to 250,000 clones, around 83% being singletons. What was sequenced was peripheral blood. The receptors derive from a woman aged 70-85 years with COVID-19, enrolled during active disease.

The CDR3 DNA follows: TGTGCCAGCAGCCAATCGAGGGGGCGTATCGCCGCTGAAGCTTTCTTT. This codes for CASSQSRGRIAAEAFF. This rearrangement joins TRBV3-1 (or the pseudogene TRBV3-2) to TRBJ1-1; 7 nucleotides match TRBD1. The CDR3 is 16 residues long. The trim removed 2 bases at V and 6 bases at J, leaving 12 bases unmatched. The germline V gene encodes CDR1 LGHDT and CDR2 YNNKEL (reference sequence).

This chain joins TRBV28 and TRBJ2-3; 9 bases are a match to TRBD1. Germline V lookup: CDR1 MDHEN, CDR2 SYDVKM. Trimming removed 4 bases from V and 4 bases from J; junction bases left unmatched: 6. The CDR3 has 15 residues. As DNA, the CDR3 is TGTGCCAGCAGTTCCCAGGACAGGGGCGCAGATACGCAGTATTTT. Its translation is CASSSQDRGADTQYF.

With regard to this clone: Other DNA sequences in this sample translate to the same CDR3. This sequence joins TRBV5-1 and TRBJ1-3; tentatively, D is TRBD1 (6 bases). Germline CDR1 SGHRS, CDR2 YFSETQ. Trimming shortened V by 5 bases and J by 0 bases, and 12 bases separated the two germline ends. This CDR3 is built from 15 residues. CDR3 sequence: CASSLTGTSGNTIYF. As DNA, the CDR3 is TGCGCCAGCAGTCTAACAGGGACCTCTGGAAACACCATATATTTT.

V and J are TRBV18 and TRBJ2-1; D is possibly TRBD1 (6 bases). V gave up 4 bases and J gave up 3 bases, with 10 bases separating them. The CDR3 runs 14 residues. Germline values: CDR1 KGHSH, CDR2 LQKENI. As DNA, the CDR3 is TGTGCCAGCTCACGGGCAGGGGTCTACAATGAGCAGTTCTTC. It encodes CASSRAGVYNEQFF. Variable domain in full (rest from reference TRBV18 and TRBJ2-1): NAGVMQNPRHLVRRRGQEARLRCSPMKGHSHVYWYRQLPEEGLKFMVYLQKENIIDESGMPKERFSAEFPKEGPSILRIQQVVRGDSAAYFCASSRAGVYNEQFFGPGTRLTVL.

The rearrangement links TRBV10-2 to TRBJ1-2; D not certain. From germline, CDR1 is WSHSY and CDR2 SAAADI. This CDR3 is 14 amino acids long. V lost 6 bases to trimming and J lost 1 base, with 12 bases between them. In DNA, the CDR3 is TGCGCCAGCAGGGCAGGAACTTATAACTATGGCTACACCTTC. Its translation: CASRAGTYNYGYTF.

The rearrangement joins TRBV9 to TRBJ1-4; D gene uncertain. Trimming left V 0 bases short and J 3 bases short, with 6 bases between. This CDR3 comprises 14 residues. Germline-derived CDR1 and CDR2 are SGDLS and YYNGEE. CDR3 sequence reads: CASSVAGSNEKLFF. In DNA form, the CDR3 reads TGTGCCAGCAGCGTAGCGGGGTCTAATGAAAAACTGTTTTTT.

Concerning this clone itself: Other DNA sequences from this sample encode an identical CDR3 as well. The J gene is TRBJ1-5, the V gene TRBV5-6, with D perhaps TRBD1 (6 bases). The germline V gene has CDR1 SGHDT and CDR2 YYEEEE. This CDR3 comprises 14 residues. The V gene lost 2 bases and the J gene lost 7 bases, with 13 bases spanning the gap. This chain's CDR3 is CASSLGRGRQPQHF. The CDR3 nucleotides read TGTGCCAGCAGCTTAGGCAGGGGAAGGCAGCCCCAGCATTTT.

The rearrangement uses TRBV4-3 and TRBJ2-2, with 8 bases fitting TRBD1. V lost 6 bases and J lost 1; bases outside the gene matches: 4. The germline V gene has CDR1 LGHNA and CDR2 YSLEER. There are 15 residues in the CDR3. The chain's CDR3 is CASRAGTGNTGELFF. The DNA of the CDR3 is TGCGCCAGCAGAGCCGGGACAGGGAACACCGGGGAGCTGTTTTTT.

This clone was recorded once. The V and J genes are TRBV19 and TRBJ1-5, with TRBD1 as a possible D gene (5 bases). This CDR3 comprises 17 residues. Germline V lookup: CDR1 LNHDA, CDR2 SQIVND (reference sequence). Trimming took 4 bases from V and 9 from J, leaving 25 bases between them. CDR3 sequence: CASSKAIQSGTIRPQHF. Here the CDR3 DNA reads TGTGCCAGTAGTAAGGCAATACAGTCGGGGACTATCAGGCCCCAGCATTTT.

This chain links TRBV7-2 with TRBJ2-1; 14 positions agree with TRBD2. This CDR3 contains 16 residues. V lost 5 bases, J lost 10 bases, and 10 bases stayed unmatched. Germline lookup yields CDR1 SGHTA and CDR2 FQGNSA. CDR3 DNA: TGTGCCAGCAGCCAGGGGGGACTAGCGGGAGTATCAGAGCAGTTCTTC. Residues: CASSQGGLAGVSEQFF.